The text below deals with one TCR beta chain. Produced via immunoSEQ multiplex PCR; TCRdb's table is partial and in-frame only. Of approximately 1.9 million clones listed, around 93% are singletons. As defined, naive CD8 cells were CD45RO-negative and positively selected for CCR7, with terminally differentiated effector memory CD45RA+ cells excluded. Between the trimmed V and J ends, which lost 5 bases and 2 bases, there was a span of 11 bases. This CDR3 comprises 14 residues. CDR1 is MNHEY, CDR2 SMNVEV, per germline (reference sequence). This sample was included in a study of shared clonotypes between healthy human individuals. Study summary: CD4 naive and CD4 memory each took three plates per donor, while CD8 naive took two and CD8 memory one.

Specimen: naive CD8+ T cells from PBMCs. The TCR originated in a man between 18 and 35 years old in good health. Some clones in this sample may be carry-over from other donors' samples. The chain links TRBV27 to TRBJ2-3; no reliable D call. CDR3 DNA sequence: TGTGCCAGCAGTGAGACCTGGGTCACAGATACGCAGTATTTT. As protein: CASSETWVTDTQYF.